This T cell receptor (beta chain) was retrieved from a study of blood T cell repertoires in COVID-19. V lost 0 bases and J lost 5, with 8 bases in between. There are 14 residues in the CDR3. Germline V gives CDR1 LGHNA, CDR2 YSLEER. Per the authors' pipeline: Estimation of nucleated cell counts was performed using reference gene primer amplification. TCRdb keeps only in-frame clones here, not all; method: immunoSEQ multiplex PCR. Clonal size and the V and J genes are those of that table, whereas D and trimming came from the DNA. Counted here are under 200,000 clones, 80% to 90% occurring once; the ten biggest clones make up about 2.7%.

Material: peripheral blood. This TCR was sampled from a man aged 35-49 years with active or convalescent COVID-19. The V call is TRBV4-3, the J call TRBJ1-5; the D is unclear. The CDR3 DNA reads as TGCGCCAGCAGCCAAGAAGGGAGGGATCAGCCCCAGCATTTT. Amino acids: CASSQEGRDQPQHF.